This section outlines one TCR beta chain sequence together with its context. Its antigen is currently unknown. The same CDR3 is also encoded by other DNA sequences in this sample. Recent acute infections and vaccinations were absent in the healthy HIV-negative adult donors. These data come from a study of shared clonotypes between healthy human individuals. The CDR3 has 14 amino acids. From germline, CDR1 is SGHRS and CDR2 YFSETQ. V lost 1 base and J lost 1, with 8 bases in between. The protocol was immunoSEQ multiplex PCR, while the TCRdb copy is restricted to in-frame clones and leaves out a portion. This table has 1 million to 1.2 million clones, approximately 80% appearing once. General study findings and limits: Relative to their counterparts shared across all four donors, non-shared clonotypes exhibited diminished generation probabilities. There were few donors, and this limited the genetic and exposure-history diversity represented.

The sample comprised memory CD4+ T cells from PBMCs. The subset is: CD45RA-negative fraction. The source of this sequence is a man aged 18 to 29 in good health. Some clones in this sample may be carry-over from other donors' samples. The chain is built from TRBV5-1 and TRBJ1-1, with no clear D. The CDR3 DNA reads as TGCGCCAGCAGCTTGCGGGGAGGGAACACTGAAGCTTTCTTT. Residues: CASSLRGGNTEAFF.